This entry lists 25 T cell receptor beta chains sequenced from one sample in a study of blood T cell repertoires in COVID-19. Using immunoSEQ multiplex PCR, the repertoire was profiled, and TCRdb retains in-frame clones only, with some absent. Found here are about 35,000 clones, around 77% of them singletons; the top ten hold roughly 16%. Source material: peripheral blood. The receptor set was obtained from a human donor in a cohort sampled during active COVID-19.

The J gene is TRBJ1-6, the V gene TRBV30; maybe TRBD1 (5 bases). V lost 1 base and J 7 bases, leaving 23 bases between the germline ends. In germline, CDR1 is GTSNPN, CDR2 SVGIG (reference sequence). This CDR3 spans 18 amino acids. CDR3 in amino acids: CAWSGDRGLNAPNSPLHF. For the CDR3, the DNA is TGTGCCTGGAGTGGAGACAGAGGTCTAAACGCCCCCAATTCACCCCTCCACTTT.

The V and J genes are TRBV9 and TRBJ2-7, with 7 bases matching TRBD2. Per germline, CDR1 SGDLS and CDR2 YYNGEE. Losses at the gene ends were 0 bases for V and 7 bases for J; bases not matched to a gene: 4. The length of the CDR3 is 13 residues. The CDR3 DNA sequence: TGTGCCAGCAGCGTAGCCGGGGGGACTGAGCAGTACTTC. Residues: CASSVAGGTEQYF.

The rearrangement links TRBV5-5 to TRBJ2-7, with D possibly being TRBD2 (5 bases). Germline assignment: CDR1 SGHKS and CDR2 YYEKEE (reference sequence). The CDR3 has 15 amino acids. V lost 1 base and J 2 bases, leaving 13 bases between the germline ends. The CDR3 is CASSLNSGSAYEQYF. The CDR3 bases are TGTGCCAGCAGCTTGAACTCGGGTAGCGCCTACGAGCAGTACTTC.

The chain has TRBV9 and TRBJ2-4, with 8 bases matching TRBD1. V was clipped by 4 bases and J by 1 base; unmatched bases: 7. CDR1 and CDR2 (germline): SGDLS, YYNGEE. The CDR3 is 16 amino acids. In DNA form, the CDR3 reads TGTGCCAGCAGCCCCACAGGGGGAATTGCCAAAAACATTCAGTACTTC. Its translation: CASSPTGGIAKNIQYF.

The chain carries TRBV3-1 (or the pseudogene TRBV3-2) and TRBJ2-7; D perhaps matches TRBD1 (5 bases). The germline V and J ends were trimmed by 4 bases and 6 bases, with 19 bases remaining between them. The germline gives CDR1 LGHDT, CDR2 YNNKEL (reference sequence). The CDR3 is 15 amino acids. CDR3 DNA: TGTGCCAGCAGCCTAATAGGTGGGGTCCAGGGCGAGCAGTACTTC. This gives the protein CASSLIGGVQGEQYF.

The CDR3 sequence is CARTGGADYGYTF. The CDR3 DNA follows: TGTGCCCGAACAGGGGGCGCCGACTATGGCTACACCTTC. The chain has TRBV30 and TRBJ1-2; 9 bases map to TRBD1. This CDR3 contains 13 residues. The trim removed 8 bases at V and 3 bases at J, leaving 7 bases unmatched. Per the germline V gene, CDR1 is GTSNPN and CDR2 is SVGIG (reference sequence).

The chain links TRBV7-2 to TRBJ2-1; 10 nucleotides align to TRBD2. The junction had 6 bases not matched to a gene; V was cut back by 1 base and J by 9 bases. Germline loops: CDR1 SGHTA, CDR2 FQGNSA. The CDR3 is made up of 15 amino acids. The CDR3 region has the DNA TGTGCCAGCAGCTTAGGAAGCGGGGGGGCCGGTGAGCAGTTCTTC. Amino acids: CASSLGSGGAGEQFF.

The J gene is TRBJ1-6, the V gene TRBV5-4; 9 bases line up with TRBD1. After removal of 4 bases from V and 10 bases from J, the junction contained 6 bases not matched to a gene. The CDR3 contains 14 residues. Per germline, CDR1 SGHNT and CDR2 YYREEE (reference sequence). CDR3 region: CASSPGQGRSPLHF. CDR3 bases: TGTGCCAGCAGCCCTGGACAGGGGCGCTCACCCCTCCACTTT.

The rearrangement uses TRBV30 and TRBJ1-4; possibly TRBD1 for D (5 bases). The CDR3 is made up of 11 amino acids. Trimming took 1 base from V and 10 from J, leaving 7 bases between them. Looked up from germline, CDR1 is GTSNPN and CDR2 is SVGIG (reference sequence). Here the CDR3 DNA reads TGTGCCTGGAGTGGGGGGGGAAAACTGTTTTTT. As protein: CAWSGGGKLFF.

The CDR3 region has the DNA TGTGCCAGTAGTAACCGGGACAGGGGAGGGAATGAGCAGTTCTTC. Its translation is CASSNRDRGGNEQFF. V gene TRBV19 combines with J gene TRBJ2-1; TRBD1 matches at 10 bases. The CDR3 length is 15 residues. Trimming at V came to 4 bases and at J to 7 bases, leaving 7 bases not matched to a gene. Per germline, CDR1 LNHDA and CDR2 SQIVND (reference sequence).

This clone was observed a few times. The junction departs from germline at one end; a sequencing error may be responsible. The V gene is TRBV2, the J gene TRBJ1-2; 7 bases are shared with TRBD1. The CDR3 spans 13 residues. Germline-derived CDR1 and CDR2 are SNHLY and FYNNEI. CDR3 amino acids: CASGDRANYGYTF. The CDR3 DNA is TGTGCCAGCGGTGACAGGGCTAACTATGGCTACACCTTC.

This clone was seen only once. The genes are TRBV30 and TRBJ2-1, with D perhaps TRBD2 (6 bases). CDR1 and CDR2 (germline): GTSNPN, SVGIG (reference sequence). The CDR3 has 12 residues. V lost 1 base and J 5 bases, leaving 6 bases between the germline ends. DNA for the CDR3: TGTGCCTGGAGTGGGAGGGACAATGAGCAGTTCTTC. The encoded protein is CAWSGRDNEQFF.

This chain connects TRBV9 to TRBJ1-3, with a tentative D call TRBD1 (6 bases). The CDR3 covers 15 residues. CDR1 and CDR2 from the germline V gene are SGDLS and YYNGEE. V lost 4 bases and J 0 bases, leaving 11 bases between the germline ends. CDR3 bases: TGTGCCAGCAGCTTCCAGGGGAGCTCTGGAAACACCATATATTTT. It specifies CASSFQGSSGNTIYF.

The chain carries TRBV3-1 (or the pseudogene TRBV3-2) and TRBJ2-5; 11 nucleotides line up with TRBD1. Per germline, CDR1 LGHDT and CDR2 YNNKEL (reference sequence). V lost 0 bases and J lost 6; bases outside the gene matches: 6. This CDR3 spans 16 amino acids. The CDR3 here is CASSQEGGQGGKTQYF. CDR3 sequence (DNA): TGTGCCAGCAGCCAAGAGGGGGGACAGGGGGGAAAGACCCAGTACTTC.

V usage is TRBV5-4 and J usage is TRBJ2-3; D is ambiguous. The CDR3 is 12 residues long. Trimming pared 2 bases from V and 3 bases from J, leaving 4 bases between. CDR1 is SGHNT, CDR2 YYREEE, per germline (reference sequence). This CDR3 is CASSFPTDTQYF. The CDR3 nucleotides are TGTGCCAGCAGCTTTCCTACAGATACGCAGTATTTT.

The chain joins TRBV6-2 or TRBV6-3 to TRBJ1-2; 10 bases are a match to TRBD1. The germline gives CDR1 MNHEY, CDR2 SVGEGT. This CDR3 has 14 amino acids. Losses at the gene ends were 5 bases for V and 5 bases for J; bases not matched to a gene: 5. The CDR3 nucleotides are TGTGCCAGCAGTCAGGGACAGGGGTATTATGGCTACACCTTC. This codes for CASSQGQGYYGYTF.

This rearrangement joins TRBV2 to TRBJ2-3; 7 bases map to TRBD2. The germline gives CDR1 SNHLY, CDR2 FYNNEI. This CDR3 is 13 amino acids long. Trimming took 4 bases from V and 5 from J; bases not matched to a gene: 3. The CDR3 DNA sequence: TGTGCCAGCAGTGGGGGGGGAATAGATACGCAGTATTTT. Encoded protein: CASSGGGIDTQYF.

CDR3 loop: CASSLLAGAPGQFF. The DNA for the CDR3 is TGTGCCAGCAGTTTGTTAGCGGGAGCCCCTGGGCAGTTCTTC. The gene calls are TRBV27 and TRBJ2-1, with 9 positions matching TRBD2. This CDR3 is 14 amino acids long. J lost 12 bases, V lost 3 bases, and 9 bases had no gene match. Germline values: CDR1 MNHEY, CDR2 SMNVEV (reference sequence).

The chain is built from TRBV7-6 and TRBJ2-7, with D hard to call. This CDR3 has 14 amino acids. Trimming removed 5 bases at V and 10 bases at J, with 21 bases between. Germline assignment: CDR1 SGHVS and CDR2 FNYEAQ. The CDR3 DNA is TGTGCCAGCAGCAAAGAGACACGTCGTGACACACAGTACTTC. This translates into CASSKETRRDTQYF.

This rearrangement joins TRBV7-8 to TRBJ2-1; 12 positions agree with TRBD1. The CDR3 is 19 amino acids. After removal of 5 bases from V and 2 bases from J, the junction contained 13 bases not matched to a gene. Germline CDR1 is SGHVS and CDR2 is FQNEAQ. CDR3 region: CASSLPPGQGARAYNEQFF. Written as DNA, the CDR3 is TGTGCCAGCAGCCTACCTCCGGGACAGGGGGCGAGGGCCTACAATGAGCAGTTCTTC.

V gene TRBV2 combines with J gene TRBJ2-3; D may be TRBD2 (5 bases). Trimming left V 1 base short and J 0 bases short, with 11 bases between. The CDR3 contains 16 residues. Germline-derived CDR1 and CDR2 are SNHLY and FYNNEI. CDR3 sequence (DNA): TGTGCCAGCAGTGAAGGGACTCGTAGAAGCACAGATACGCAGTATTTT. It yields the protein CASSEGTRRSTDTQYF.

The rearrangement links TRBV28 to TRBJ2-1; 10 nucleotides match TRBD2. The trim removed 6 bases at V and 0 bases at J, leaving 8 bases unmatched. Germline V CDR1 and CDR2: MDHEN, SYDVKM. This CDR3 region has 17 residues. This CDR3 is CASRSGTSVSSYNEQFF. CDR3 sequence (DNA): TGTGCCAGCAGGTCCGGGACTAGCGTGAGCTCCTACAATGAGCAGTTCTTC.

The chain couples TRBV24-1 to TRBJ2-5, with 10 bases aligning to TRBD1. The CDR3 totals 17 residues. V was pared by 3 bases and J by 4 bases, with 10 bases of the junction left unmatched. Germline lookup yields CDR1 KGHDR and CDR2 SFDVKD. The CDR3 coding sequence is TGTGCCACCAGTGATCGGACAGGGGGAAGAGTAAGAGAGACCCAGTACTTC. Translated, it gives CATSDRTGGRVRETQYF.

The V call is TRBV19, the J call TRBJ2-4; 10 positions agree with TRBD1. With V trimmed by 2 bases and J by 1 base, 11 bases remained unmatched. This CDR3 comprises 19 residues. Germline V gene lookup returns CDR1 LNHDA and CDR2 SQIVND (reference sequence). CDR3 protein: CASSIQAGQGPRAKNIQYF. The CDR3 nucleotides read TGTGCCAGTAGTATACAGGCGGGACAGGGGCCGAGGGCCAAAAACATTCAGTACTTC.

In DNA, the CDR3 is TGTGCCATCAGCGGACAGGGAGAAGAAACCAGCACAGATACGCAGTATTTT. Protein: CAISGQGEETSTDTQYF. The chain links TRBV10-3 to TRBJ2-3; 8 bases line up with TRBD1. The trim removed 6 bases at V and 0 bases at J, leaving 11 bases unmatched. CDR1 and CDR2 from the germline V gene are ENHRY and SYGVKD. This CDR3 has 17 residues.